These 4 T cell receptor beta chains were sequenced from one sample in a study of blood T cell repertoires in COVID-19. Clones were read by immunoSEQ multiplex PCR, and TCRdb kept only the in-frame ones, dropping some. This sample yields fewer than 250,000 clones, of which 84% are seen a single time; about 6.6% belongs to the top ten. Sequencing was carried out using PBMCs or T cells enriched from blood (not recorded which). The source of these receptors is a middle-aged woman who had recovered from COVID-19.

CDR3 in amino acids: CASSPGQGAGAFF. Here the CDR3 DNA reads TGTGCCAGCAGCCCGGGACAGGGGGCCGGAGCTTTCTTT. V gene TRBV5-4 combines with J gene TRBJ1-1; 12 nucleotides line up with TRBD1. J was trimmed by 10 bases and V by 4 bases; bases with no gene match: 5. CDR1 and CDR2 (germline): SGHNT, YYREEE (reference sequence). This CDR3 is 13 amino acids long.

This clone was counted many times. This chain links TRBV27 with TRBJ2-1; the D gene is possibly TRBD2 (5 bases). Trimming pared 2 bases from V and 10 bases from J, leaving 18 bases between. This CDR3 region has 15 residues. Germline V gene data show CDR1 as MNHEY and CDR2 as SMNVEV (reference sequence). The CDR3 region is CASSLNGVGNYEQFF. For the CDR3, the DNA is TGTGCCAGCAGTTTAAACGGGGTGGGGAACTACGAGCAGTTCTTC.

The chain combines TRBV29-1 with TRBJ2-1; TRBD2 matches at 12 bases. With 6 bases clipped from V and 4 bases from J, the junction kept 4 bases outside the gene matches. This CDR3 has 14 amino acids. Per the germline V gene, CDR1 is SQVTM and CDR2 is ANQGSEA. This CDR3 reads CSVAGLAGYNEQFF. In DNA, the CDR3 is TGCAGCGTCGCCGGACTAGCGGGATACAATGAGCAGTTCTTC.

J is TRBJ1-1 and V is TRBV6-5; 7 bases fit TRBD1. The CDR3 totals 13 residues. V was clipped by 8 bases and J by 8 bases; unmatched bases: 11. Per the germline V gene, CDR1 is MNHEY and CDR2 is SVGAGI. The CDR3 bases are TGTGCCAGCTTAGAGGGGGCCGCTGCGGAAGCTTTCTTT. Its translation: CASLEGAAAEAFF.